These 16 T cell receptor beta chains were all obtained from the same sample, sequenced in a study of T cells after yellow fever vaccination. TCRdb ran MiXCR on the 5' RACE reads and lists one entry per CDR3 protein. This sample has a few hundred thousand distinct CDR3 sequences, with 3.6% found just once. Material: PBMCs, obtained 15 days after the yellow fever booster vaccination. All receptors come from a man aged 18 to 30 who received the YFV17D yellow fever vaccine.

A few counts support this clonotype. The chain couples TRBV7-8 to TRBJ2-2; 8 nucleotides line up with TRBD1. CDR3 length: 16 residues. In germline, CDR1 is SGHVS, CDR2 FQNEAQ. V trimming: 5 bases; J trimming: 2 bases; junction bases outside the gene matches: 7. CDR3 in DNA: TGTGCCAGCAGCCCTAGACAGGGGCCAAACACCGGGGAGCTGTTTTTT. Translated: CASSPRQGPNTGELFF.

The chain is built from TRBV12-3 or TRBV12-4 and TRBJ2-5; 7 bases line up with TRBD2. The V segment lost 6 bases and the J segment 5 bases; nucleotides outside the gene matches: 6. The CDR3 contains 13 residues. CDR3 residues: CASRTGGGETQYF. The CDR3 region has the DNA TGTGCCAGCAGGACGGGAGGAGGGGAGACCCAGTACTTC.

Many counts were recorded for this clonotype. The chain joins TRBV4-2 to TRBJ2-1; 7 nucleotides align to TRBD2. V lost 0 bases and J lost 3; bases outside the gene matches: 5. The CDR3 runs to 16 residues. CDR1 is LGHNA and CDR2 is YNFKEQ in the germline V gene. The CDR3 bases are TGTGCCAGCAGCCAAGATTGGGGCGGGGGCTACAATGAGCAGTTCTTC. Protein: CASSQDWGGGYNEQFF.

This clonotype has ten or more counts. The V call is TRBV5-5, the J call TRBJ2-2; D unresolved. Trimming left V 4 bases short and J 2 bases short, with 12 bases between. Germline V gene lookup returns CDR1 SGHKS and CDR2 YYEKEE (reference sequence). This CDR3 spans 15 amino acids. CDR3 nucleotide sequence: TGTGCCAGCAGCCACCAGATAGTTAACACCGGGGAGCTGTTTTTT. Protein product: CASSHQIVNTGELFF.

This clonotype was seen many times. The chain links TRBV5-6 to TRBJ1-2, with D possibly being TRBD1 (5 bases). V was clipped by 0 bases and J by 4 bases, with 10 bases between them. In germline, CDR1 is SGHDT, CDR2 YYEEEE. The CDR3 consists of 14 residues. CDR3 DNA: TGTGCCAGCAGCTTGGTAGGGGTGGGCTATGGCTACACCTTC. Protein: CASSLVGVGYGYTF.

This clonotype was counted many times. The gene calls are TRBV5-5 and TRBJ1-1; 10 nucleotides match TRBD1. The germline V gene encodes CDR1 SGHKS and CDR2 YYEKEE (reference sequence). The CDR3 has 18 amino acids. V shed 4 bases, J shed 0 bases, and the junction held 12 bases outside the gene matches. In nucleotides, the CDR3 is TGTGCCAGCAGCCGGGACAGGGGTTCAGGGGGACTGAACACTGAAGCTTTCTTT. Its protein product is CASSRDRGSGGLNTEAFF. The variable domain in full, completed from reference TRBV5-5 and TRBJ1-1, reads DAGVTQSPTHLIKTRGQQVTLRCSPISGHKSVSWYQQVLGQGPQFIFQYYEKEERGRGNFPDRFSARQFPNYSSELNVNALLLGDSALYLCASSRDRGSGGLNTEAFFGQGTRLTVV.

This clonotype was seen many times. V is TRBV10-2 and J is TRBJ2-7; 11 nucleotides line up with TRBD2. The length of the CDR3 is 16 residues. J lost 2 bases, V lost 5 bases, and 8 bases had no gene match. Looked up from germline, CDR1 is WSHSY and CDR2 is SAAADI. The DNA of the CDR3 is TGCGCCAGCAGTCGCCTGACTAGCGGGGCCACCTACGAGCAGTACTTC. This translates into CASSRLTSGATYEQYF.

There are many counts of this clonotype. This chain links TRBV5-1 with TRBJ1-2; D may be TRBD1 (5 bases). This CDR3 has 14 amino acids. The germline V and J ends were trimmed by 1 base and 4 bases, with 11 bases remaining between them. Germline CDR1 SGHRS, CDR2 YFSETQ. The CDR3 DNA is TGCGCCAGCAGCTTGAATCCAGGGACCTATGGCTACACCTTC. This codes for CASSLNPGTYGYTF.

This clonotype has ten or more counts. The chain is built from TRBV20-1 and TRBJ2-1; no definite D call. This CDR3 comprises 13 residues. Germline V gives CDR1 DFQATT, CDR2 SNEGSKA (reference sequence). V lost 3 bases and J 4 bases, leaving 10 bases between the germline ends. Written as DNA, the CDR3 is TGCAGTGCTAGCAGGACGGATTACAATGAGCAGTTCTTC. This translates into CSASRTDYNEQFF.

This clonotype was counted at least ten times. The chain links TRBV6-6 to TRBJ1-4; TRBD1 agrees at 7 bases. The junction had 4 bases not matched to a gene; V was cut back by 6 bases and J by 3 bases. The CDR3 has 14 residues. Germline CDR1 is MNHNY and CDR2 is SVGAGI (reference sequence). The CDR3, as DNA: TGTGCCAGCAGCAGACAGGGCGCTAATGAAAAACTGTTTTTT. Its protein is CASSRQGANEKLFF.

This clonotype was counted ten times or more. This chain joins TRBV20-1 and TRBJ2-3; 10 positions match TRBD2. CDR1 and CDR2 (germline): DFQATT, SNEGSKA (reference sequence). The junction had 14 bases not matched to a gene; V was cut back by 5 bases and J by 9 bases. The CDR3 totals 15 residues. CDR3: CSAAQGIAGGGTQYF. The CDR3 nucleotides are TGCAGTGCTGCCCAGGGAATAGCGGGGGGAGGGACGCAGTATTTT.

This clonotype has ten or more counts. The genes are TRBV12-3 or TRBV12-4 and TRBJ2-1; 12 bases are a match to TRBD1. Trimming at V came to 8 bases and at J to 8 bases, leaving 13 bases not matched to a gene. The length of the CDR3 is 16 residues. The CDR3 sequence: CASFQTGTGGYYEQFF. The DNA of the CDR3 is TGTGCCAGCTTTCAAACCGGGACAGGGGGCTATTATGAGCAGTTCTTC.

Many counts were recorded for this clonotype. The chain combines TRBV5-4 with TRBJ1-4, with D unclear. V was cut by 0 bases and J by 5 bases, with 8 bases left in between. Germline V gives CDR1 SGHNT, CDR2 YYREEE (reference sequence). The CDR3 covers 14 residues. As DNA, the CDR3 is TGTGCCAGCAGCTTGGCCGGTCAAAATGAAAAACTGTTTTTT. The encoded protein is CASSLAGQNEKLFF.

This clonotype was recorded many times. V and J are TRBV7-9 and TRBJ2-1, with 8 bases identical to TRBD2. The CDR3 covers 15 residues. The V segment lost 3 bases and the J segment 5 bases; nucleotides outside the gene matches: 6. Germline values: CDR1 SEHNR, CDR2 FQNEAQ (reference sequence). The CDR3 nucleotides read TGTGCCAGCAGCTTGGGGCGGGGGGTTAACAATGAGCAGTTCTTC. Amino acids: CASSLGRGVNNEQFF.

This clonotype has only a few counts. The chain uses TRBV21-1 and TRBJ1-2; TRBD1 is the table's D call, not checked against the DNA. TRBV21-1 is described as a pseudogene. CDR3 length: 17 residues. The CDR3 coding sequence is TGTGCCAGCAGCCCCCCACGGGGACGGGGGCATGGGGAAGGCTACACCTTC. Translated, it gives CASSPPRGRGHGEGYTF.

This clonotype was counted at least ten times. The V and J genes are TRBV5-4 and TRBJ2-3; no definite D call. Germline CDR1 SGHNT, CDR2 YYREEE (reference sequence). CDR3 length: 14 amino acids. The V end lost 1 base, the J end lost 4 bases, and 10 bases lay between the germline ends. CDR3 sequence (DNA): TGTGCCAGCAGCTTGTCCTGGGCCTCAGATACGCAGTATTTT. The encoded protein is CASSLSWASDTQYF.